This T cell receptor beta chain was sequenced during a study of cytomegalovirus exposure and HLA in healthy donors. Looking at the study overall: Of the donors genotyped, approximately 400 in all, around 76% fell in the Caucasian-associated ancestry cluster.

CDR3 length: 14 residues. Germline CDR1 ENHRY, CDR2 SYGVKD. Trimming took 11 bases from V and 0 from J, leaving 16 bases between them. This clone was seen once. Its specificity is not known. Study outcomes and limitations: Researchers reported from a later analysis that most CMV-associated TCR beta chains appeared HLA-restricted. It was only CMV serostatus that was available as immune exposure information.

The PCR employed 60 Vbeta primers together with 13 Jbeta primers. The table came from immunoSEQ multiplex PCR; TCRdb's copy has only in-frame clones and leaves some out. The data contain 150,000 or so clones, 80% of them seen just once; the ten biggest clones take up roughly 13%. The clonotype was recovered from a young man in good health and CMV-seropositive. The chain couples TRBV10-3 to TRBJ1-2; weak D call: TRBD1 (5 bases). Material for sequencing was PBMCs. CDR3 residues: CASKGSAANYGYTF. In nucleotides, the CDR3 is TGTGCCTCCAAGGGGTCAGCTGCTAACTATGGCTACACCTTC.